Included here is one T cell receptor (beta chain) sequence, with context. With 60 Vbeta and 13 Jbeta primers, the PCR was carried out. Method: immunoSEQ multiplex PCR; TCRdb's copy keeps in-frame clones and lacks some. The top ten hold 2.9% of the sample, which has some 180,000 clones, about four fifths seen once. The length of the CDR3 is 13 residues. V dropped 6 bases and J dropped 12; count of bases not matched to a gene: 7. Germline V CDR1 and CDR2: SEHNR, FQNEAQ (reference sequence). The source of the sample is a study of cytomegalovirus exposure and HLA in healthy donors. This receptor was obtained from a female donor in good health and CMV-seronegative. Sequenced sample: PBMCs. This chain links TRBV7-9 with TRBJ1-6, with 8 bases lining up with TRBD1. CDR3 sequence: CASRRGQGGPLHF. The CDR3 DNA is TGTGCCAGCAGACGAGGACAGGGCGGACCCCTCCACTTT.